This is a list of T cell receptor beta chains from one sample in a study of blood T cell repertoires in COVID-19. The table came from immunoSEQ multiplex PCR; TCRdb's copy has only in-frame clones and leaves some out. This sample has a few hundred thousand clones, with around 86% found just once. The sequenced material came from peripheral blood. The receptors derive from a man between 45 and 60 years old with acute or convalescent COVID-19. Each CDR3 is given with its conserved first and last residue. The D gene is left open where the match is weak. Rows give clone size only sometimes, using once, few, many, or a class for an expanded clone.

d_call,v_call,clone_size,j_call,cdr3_nt,cdr3_aa
TRBD1,TRBV18,.,TRBJ1-2,TGTGCCAGCTCACCGGGGGCCGACAGGGGTCATAACTATGGCTACACCTTC,CASSPGADRGHNYGYTF
.,TRBV18,.,TRBJ1-5,TGTGCCAGCTCACCCGGACAGCAGGATCAGCCCCAGCATTTT,CASSPGQQDQPQHF
TRBD1,TRBV18,.,TRBJ1-3,TGTGCCAGCTCACCACCTACAGGACAGGGTTACACCATATATTTT,CASSPPTGQGYTIYF
TRBD1,TRBV19,.,TRBJ1-5,TGTGCCAGTAGTCCTTGGGGACAGGGAGGTAATCAGCCCCAGCATTTT,CASSPWGQGGNQPQHF
TRBD1,TRBV11-2,few,TRBJ1-6,TGTGCCAGCAGCTTACCCCAGGGGGATAATTCACCCCTCCACTTT,CASSLPQGDNSPLHF
TRBD1,TRBV19,.,TRBJ1-1,TGTGCCAGTAGTCCCGGGACAGGAAGACTTATGAACACTGAAGCTTTCTTT,CASSPGTGRLMNTEAFF
TRBD2,TRBV3-1/TRBV3-2,once,TRBJ2-3,TGTGCCAGCAGCCAAGCCGCGGGGGGACGCTTGGGCACAGATACGCAGTATTTT,CASSQAAGGRLGTDTQYF
.,TRBV7-9,.,TRBJ2-3,TGTGCCAGCAGCCACTGGGGGCCTAGGCGCCCAGATACGCAGTATTTT,CASSHWGPRRPDTQYF
.,TRBV19,.,TRBJ2-2,TGTGCCAGTAGTCTCAGGGTGTCCGGGGAGCTGTTTTTT,CASSLRVSGELFF
.,TRBV5-8,.,TRBJ1-2,TGTGCCAGCAGCTTAAAGGGCGGGCAGATCGGGTATGGCTACACCTTC,CASSLKGGQIGYGYTF
TRBD1,TRBV11-1,.,TRBJ1-1,TGTGCCAGCAGCTCATCTTCAGGGGGGACTGAAGCTTTCTTT,CASSSSSGGTEAFF
TRBD2,TRBV7-3,.,TRBJ2-3,TGTGCCAGCAGCCCCTCTAGCGGGGGAGGCACAGATACGCAGTATTTT,CASSPSSGGGTDTQYF
.,TRBV2,.,TRBJ2-1,TGTGCCAGCAGTGAGGCCGGGCAGGGCCTACGCAATGAGCAGTTCTTC,CASSEAGQGLRNEQFF
.,TRBV2,.,TRBJ1-5,TGTGCCAGCAGTGACCCCGGACAAACCGGGCCCCAGCATTTT,CASSDPGQTGPQHF
TRBD1,TRBV27,.,TRBJ1-2,TGTGCCAGCCGAGAGACAGGGTCTAGAGGCTATGGCTACACCTTC,CASRETGSRGYGYTF
TRBD2,TRBV2,.,TRBJ2-2,TGTGCCAGCAGGATGACTAGCAGAAGGCGAAACACCGGGGAGCTGTTTTTT,CASRMTSRRRNTGELFF
TRBD1,TRBV11-2,.,TRBJ1-3,TGTGCCAGCAGCCGAGCCGGGACAGGGGGCTCTGGAAACACCATATATTTT,CASSRAGTGGSGNTIYF
TRBD1,TRBV19,.,TRBJ1-3,TGTGCCAGTAGTATCAGCAGGGGGCTCGGAAACACCATATATTTT,CASSISRGLGNTIYF
TRBD1,TRBV10-2,.,TRBJ2-1,TGCGCCAGCAGTAGAGTACCCGGGACAGGGAGTGAGCAGTTCTTC,CASSRVPGTGSEQFF
TRBD1,TRBV19,.,TRBJ1-5,TGTGCCAGTAGTTCCCACGGGGACAGAGAAAATCAGCCCCAGCATTTT,CASSSHGDRENQPQHF
.,TRBV6-5,.,TRBJ1-1,TGTGCCAGCGGGCCCGGGGACACTGAAGCTTTCTTT,CASGPGDTEAFF
.,TRBV18,.,TRBJ1-2,TGTGCCAGCTCAAAGCCTAACTATGGCTACACCTTC,CASSKPNYGYTF
.,TRBV9,.,TRBJ1-4,TGTGCCAGCAGCGTAGGGCCTGCAACTAATGAAAAACTGTTTTTT,CASSVGPATNEKLFF
TRBD1,TRBV5-1,.,TRBJ1-4,TGCGCCAGCAGCGGGGGGACAGGTCCCCCTAATGAAAAACTGTTTTTT,CASSGGTGPPNEKLFF
.,TRBV11-1,few,TRBJ2-1,TGTGCCAGCAGCCGCCGGGACACCGGCTACAATGAGCAGTTCTTC,CASSRRDTGYNEQFF
.,TRBV20-1,.,TRBJ2-2,TGCAGTGCTAGTCAGCTGGGTGGACAAACCGGGGAGCTGTTTTTT,CSASQLGGQTGELFF
.,TRBV11-2,.,TRBJ1-2,TGTGCCAGCGGCAACAGGGAAGGCTACACCTTC,CASGNREGYTF
.,TRBV9,.,TRBJ1-6,TGTGCCAGCAGCGAAGCGGGGAGTCCAAATTCACCCCTCCACTTT,CASSEAGSPNSPLHF
TRBD1,TRBV18,.,TRBJ1-4,TGTGCCAGCTCACCACGGACAGGTGCAACTAATGAAAAACTGTTTTTT,CASSPRTGATNEKLFF
.,TRBV7-9,.,TRBJ1-3,TGTGCCAGCAGCTTAGTGCCCGGGGCTGGAAACACCATATATTTT,CASSLVPGAGNTIYF
.,TRBV6-6,.,TRBJ2-2,TGTGCCAGCCGACTACTCCTCACCGGGGAGCTGTTTTTT,CASRLLLTGELFF
TRBD1,TRBV10-3,.,TRBJ1-5,TGTGCCATCAGTGCCGGACAGGGGGGTGAAAGCAATCAGCCCCAGCATTTT,CAISAGQGGESNQPQHF
TRBD1,TRBV7-9,once,TRBJ1-2,TGTGCCAGCAGCCCCAGGGAAGGGGGCAGCTATGGCTACACCTTC,CASSPREGGSYGYTF
.,TRBV5-1,.,TRBJ2-7,TGCGCCAGCAGCTTGGGTCTGGGCCCCGAGCAGTACTTC,CASSLGLGPEQYF
.,TRBV2,.,TRBJ2-1,TGTGCCAGCAGTGTGGCAGGGGGGTTCAGTACCTACAATGAGCAGTTCTTC,CASSVAGGFSTYNEQFF
TRBD1,TRBV7-9,few,TRBJ2-3,TGTGCCAGCCGTTCTGACAGGGGGAGCACAGATACGCAGTATTTT,CASRSDRGSTDTQYF
TRBD1,TRBV19,.,TRBJ1-1,TGTGCCAGTAGTGCGCCGGGGACAGGACCCCCCGAAGCTTTCTTT,CASSAPGTGPPEAFF
TRBD1,TRBV5-5,.,TRBJ1-4,TGTGCCAGCAGCTCAGGAAGGGACAGGGGGCAATGGGGTGAAAAACTGTTTTTT,CASSSGRDRGQWGEKLFF
.,TRBV7-3,.,TRBJ2-5,TGTGCCAGCAGCTTCAGGGGAGGGGAGACCCAGTACTTC,CASSFRGGETQYF
TRBD1,TRBV2,.,TRBJ1-1,TGTGCCAGCAGATACCGGGACAGGAACACTGAAGCTTTCTTT,CASRYRDRNTEAFF
.,TRBV7-9,.,TRBJ2-1,TGTGCCAGCAGCTTAGCCTCGTCCGGGGGAGTGCATGAGCAGTTCTTC,CASSLASSGGVHEQFF
TRBD1,TRBV29-1,once,TRBJ1-2,TGCAGCGTTGTTGGCGAAGGGGGCCGCTATGGCTACACCTTC,CSVVGEGGRYGYTF
.,TRBV20-1,.,TRBJ1-1,TGCAGTGCTGGGTTTGGGCCCGAAGCTTTCTTT,CSAGFGPEAFF
TRBD2,TRBV7-9,.,TRBJ2-1,TGTGCCAGCAGCTTAGGATATACTAGCGGGGGGGAAGGTGAGCAGTTCTTC,CASSLGYTSGGEGEQFF
.,TRBV3-1/TRBV3-2,.,TRBJ1-1,TGTGCCAGCAGCTCAAGGGGCACTGAAGCTTTCTTT,CASSSRGTEAFF
.,TRBV7-2,.,TRBJ2-1,TGTGCCAGCACCTTAAGTAGCACTTACAATGAGCAGTTCTTC,CASTLSSTYNEQFF
.,TRBV12-5,.,TRBJ1-3,TGTGCTAGTGGTTTGGAAGCGGCATCTGGAAACACCATATATTTT,CASGLEAASGNTIYF
.,TRBV4-1,.,TRBJ1-1,TGCGCCAGCAGCCAAGAAACAGGGCTCGACACTGAAGCTTTCTTT,CASSQETGLDTEAFF